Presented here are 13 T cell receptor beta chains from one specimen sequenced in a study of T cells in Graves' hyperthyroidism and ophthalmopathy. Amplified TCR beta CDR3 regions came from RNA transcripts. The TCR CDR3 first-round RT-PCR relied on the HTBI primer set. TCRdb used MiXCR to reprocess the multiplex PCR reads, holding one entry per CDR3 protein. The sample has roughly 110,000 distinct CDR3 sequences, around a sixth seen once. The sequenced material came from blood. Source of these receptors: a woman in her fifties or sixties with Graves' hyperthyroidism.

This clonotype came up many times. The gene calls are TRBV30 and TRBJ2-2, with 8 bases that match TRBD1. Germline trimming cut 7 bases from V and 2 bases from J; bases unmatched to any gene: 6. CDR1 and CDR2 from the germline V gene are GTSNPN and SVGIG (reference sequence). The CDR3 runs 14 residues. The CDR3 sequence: CAYGQGQNTGELFF. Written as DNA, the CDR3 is TGTGCCTACGGACAGGGCCAAAACACCGGGGAGCTGTTTTTT.

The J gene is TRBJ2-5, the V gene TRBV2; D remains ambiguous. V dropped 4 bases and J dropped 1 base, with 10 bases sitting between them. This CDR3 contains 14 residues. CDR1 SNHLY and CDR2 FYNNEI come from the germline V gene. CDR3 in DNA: TGTGCCAGCAGTGGAGACCCGGCCCAAGAGACCCAGTACTTC. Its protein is CASSGDPAQETQYF.

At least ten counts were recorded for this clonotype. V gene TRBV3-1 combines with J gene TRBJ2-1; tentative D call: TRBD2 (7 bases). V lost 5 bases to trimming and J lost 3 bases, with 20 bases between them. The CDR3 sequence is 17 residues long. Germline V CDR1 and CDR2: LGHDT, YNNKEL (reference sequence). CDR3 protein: CASSSRGGDSSYNEQFF. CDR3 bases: TGTGCCAGCAGCTCAAGGGGGGGTGACAGTAGCTACAATGAGCAGTTCTTC.

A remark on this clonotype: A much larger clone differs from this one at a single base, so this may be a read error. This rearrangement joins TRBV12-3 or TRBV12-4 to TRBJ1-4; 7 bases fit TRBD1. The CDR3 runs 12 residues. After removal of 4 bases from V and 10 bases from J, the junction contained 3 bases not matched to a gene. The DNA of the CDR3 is TGTGCCAGCAGTTACCAGGGGGGAAAACTGTTTTTT. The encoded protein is CASSYQGGKLFF.

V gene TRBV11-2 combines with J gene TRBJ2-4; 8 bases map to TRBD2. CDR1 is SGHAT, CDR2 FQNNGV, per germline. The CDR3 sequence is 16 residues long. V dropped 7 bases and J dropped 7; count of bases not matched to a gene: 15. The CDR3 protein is CASTTEASGRWNIQYF. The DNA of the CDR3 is TGTGCCAGCACCACGGAAGCAAGCGGGAGATGGAACATTCAGTACTTC.

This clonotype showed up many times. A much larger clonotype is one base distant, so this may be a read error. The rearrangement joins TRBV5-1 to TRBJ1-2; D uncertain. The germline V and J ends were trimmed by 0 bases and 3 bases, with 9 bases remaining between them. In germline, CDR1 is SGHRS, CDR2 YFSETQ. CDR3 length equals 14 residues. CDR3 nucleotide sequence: TGCGCCAGCAGCTTGGGGGGTGAGGACTATGGCTACACCTTC. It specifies CASSLGGEDYGYTF. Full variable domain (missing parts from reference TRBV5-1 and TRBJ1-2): KAGVTQTPRYLIKTRGQQVTLSCSPISGHRSVSWYQQTPGQGLQFLFEYFSETQRNKGNFPGRFSGRQFSNSRSEMNVSTLELGDSALYLCASSLGGEDYGYTFGSGTRLTVV.

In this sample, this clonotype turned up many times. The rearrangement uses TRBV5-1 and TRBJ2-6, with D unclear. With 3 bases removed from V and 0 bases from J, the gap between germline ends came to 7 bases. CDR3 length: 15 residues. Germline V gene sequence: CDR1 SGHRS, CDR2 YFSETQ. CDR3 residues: CASSYRYSGANVLTF. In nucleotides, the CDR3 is TGCGCCAGCAGCTACCGCTACTCTGGGGCCAACGTCCTGACTTTC.

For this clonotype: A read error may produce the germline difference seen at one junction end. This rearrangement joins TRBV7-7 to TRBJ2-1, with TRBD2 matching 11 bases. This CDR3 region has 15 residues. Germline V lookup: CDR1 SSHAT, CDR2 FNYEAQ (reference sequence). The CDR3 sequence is CASSRPTSGDNEQFF. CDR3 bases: TGTGCTAGCAGCCGCCCGACTAGCGGGGACAATGAGCAGTTCTTC.

The DNA for the CDR3 is TGTGCCAGCTCACCATCTCCCATGAGCTCTGGAAACACCATATATTTT. This gives the protein CASSPSPMSSGNTIYF. The chain is built from TRBV18 and TRBJ1-3, with D uncertain. Germline CDR1 reads KGHSH; CDR2 reads LQKENI. V gave up 2 bases and J gave up 0 bases, with 11 bases separating them. CDR3 length: 16 residues.

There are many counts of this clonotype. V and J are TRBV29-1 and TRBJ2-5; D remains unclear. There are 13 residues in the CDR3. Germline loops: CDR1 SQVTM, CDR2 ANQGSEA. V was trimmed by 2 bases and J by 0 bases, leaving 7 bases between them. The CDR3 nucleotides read TGCAGCGTTGAATTGCCGTACCAAGAGACCCAGTACTTC. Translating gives CSVELPYQETQYF.

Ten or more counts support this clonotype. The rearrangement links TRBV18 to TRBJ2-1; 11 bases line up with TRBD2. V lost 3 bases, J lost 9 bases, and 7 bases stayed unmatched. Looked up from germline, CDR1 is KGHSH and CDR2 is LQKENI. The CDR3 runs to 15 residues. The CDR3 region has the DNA TGTGCCAGCTCACCGGGTAGCGGGAGGGCTGGTGAGCAGTTCTTC. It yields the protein CASSPGSGRAGEQFF.

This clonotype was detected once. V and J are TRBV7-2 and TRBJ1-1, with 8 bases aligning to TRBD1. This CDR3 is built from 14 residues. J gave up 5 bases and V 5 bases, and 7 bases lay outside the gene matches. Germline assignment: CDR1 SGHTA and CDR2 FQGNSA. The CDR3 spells CASSNQGARTEAFF. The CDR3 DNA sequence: TGTGCCAGCAGCAATCAGGGGGCGAGGACTGAAGCTTTCTTT.

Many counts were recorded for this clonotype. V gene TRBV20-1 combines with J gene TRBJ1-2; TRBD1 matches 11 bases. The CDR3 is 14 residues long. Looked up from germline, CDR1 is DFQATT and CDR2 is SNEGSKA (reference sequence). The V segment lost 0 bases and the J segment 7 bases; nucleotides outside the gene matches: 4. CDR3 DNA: TGCAGTGCTAGAGAGGACAGGGGGCCGGGTGGCTACACCTTC. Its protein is CSAREDRGPGGYTF.